This is a list of T cell receptor beta chains from one sample in a study of cytomegalovirus exposure and HLA in healthy donors. Here immunoSEQ multiplex PCR was the method, and the copy in TCRdb shows in-frame clones only, minus some. The sample holds around 120,000 clones, about 85% seen once. The sequencing input was PBMCs. The receptors originated from a boy aged 5-17 years in good health and CMV-seronegative. Both conserved end residues are part of each CDR3. The order of the fields is D gene, J gene, V gene, clone size, CDR3 DNA, CDR3 protein. D genes are given only for firm matches. Expanded clones are given a class, and other clones once, few, many or no size at all.

TRBD1	TRBJ1-2	TRBV10-3	.	TGTGCCATCAATGGACAGGGGGATAGTGAGGGCTACACCTTC	CAINGQGDSEGYTF
.	TRBJ1-1	TRBV5-1	.	TGCGCCAGCATCGCGGAGGCGGGAGGGGCTTTCTTT	CASIAEAGGAFF
.	TRBJ2-1	TRBV19	.	TGTGCCAGCGCGAAGGGGGATAGTTTTAGTGAGCAGTTCTTC	CASAKGDSFSEQFF
.	TRBJ2-5	TRBV2	.	TGTGCCAGCACCGGTGTGGTTCCAGAGACCCAGTACTTC	CASTGVVPETQYF
.	TRBJ1-1	TRBV11-3	.	TGTGCCAGCAGCTACGAGGGGAACACTGAAGCTTTCTTT	CASSYEGNTEAFF
.	TRBJ2-1	TRBV5-4	.	TGTGCCAGCAGCTTGGACTCTAGCCTGAATGAGCAGTTCTTC	CASSLDSSLNEQFF
TRBD1	TRBJ1-1	TRBV29-1	few	TGCAGCGTTCACAGGGGATATAACACTGAAGCTTTCTTT	CSVHRGYNTEAFF
.	TRBJ1-6	TRBV6-1	.	TGTGCCACAGACATTGGGACAATCTATAATTCACCCCTCCACTTT	CATDIGTIYNSPLHF
.	TRBJ2-3	TRBV4-1	.	TGCGCCAGCAGCCCCCCGACAGGCAGCACAGATACGCAGTATTTT	CASSPPTGSTDTQYF
TRBD2	TRBJ2-5	TRBV5-4	.	TGTGCCAGCAGCTTGGCGTTCCTAGCGGGGGGCAAAGAGACCCAGTACTTC	CASSLAFLAGGKETQYF
.	TRBJ1-4	TRBV5-1	.	TGCGCCAGCAGCTTATTCTCTCGAGCTAATGAAAAACTGTTTTTT	CASSLFSRANEKLFF
TRBD1	TRBJ1-2	TRBV4-3	.	TGCGCCAGCAGCCAAACAGGGGTCTATGGCTACACCTTC	CASSQTGVYGYTF
.	TRBJ1-2	TRBV7-9	.	TGTGCCAGCAGCTCCACGCAGGCACTCTATGGCTACACCTTC	CASSSTQALYGYTF
.	TRBJ2-7	TRBV27	once	TGTGCCAGCAGTTTAATGGGCAGAAACTACGAGCAGTACTTC	CASSLMGRNYEQYF
.	TRBJ2-1	TRBV6-4	.	TGTGCCAGCAGTGACGGGGGGGCTTACAATGAGCAGTTCTTC	CASSDGGAYNEQFF
TRBD1	TRBJ2-3	TRBV27	.	TGTGCCAGCAGCCTCGGACAGGGGGCTACAGATACGCAGTATTTT	CASSLGQGATDTQYF
.	TRBJ1-3	TRBV6-5	few	TGTGCCAGCGGGATGGGGCACAGCTCTGGAAACACCATATATTTT	CASGMGHSSGNTIYF
.	TRBJ1-6	TRBV2	.	TGTGCCAGCAGCGCCAGGGGATGGGGGAATTCACCCCTCCACTTT	CASSARGWGNSPLHF
.	TRBJ2-5	TRBV6-5	.	TGTGCCAGCAGCCGACAGATCCAAGAGACCCAGTACTTC	CASSRQIQETQYF
TRBD1	TRBJ2-7	TRBV15	.	TGTGCCACCAGCAGGAGGACAGGTCTCTCCTACGAGCAGTACTTC	CATSRRTGLSYEQYF